Listed here are 13 T cell receptor beta chains from one sample, sequenced in a study of blood T cells in healthy people across ages. Through a sample-barcoded 5' primer and a J-beta primer mix, a second PCR was run for roughly 6 to 12 cycles. MiXCR, run by TCRdb on the 5' RACE reads, gives a single entry per CDR3 protein. This table holds around 400,000 distinct CDR3 sequences, 50% to 60% found once. Material: blood. The receptor source for this set is a man aged 55 to 70 in good health.

This clonotype was found a few times. This rearrangement joins TRBV5-6 to TRBJ2-7; D unclear. Germline V gene data show CDR1 as SGHDT and CDR2 as YYEEEE. The CDR3 contains 13 residues. Trimming stripped 2 bases from V and 3 bases from J, with 9 bases between. The chain's CDR3 is CASSFSRSYEQYF. The CDR3 DNA is TGTGCCAGCAGCTTTTCTCGGAGCTACGAGCAGTACTTC.

The chain joins TRBV5-6 to TRBJ2-6; D ambiguous. CDR3 length equals 18 residues. The ends were cut back, 0 bases at V and 2 bases at J, with 15 bases in the middle. CDR1 is SGHDT, CDR2 YYEEEE, per germline. The CDR3 coding sequence is TGTGCCAGCAGCTTGGGAGAGGTCAGGCTCCCTGGGGCCAACGTCCTGACTTTC. Translation: CASSLGEVRLPGANVLTF.

This rearrangement joins TRBV29-1 to TRBJ2-1; D possibly matches TRBD1 or TRBD2 (5 bases each). The germline CDR1 and CDR2 sequences are SQVTM and ANQGSEA. V lost 8 bases and J 5 bases, leaving 13 bases between the germline ends. The CDR3 spans 12 residues. CDR3 DNA: TGCAGCACAGGAGTCGGGGACAATGAGCAGTTCTTC. Amino acid sequence: CSTGVGDNEQFF.

This clonotype was picked up a small number of times. The chain carries TRBV28 and TRBJ1-2, with D perhaps matching TRBD1 (6 bases). The CDR3 runs 15 residues. Germline V gives CDR1 MDHEN, CDR2 SYDVKM. V was shortened by 5 bases and J by 2 bases, with 15 bases between the two germline ends. CDR3 nucleotides: TGTGCCAGCAGTCCTTACAGGGCTGAAAACTATGGCTACACCTTC. The encoded protein is CASSPYRAENYGYTF.

This clonotype was counted only a few times. The chain couples TRBV6-5 to TRBJ2-7; the D gene is possibly TRBD1 (5 bases). Germline loops: CDR1 MNHEY, CDR2 SVGAGI. V dropped 0 bases and J dropped 2 bases, with 14 bases sitting between them. The CDR3 runs to 16 residues. CDR3 coding DNA: TGTGCCAGCAGTTACTCATTTTCCAGGACAACCTACGAGCAGTACTTC. Encoded protein: CASSYSFSRTTYEQYF.

This clonotype occurred many times. The V gene is TRBV28, the J gene TRBJ2-5; D perhaps matches TRBD2 (5 bases). This CDR3 spans 16 amino acids. V was clipped by 4 bases and J by 2 bases, with 17 bases between them. Germline values: CDR1 MDHEN, CDR2 SYDVKM. The CDR3 here is CASSSPAGARQETQYF. As DNA, the CDR3 is TGTGCCAGCAGTTCCCCTGCGGGCGCGCGTCAAGAGACCCAGTACTTC.

In DNA form, the CDR3 reads TGCGCCAGCAGTCGGAAGACAGGGGGTCTCAGCGGGGAGCTGTTTTTT. Protein sequence: CASSRKTGGLSGELFF. The V call is TRBV4-3, the J call TRBJ2-2, with 9 bases identical to TRBD1. Germline V gives CDR1 LGHNA, CDR2 YSLEER. The CDR3 loop spans 16 amino acids. V was clipped by 6 bases and J by 7 bases; unmatched bases: 12.

The V gene is TRBV5-1, the J gene TRBJ1-1; D uncertain. Deletions cut 0 bases from V and 0 bases from J, with 9 bases between. CDR1 SGHRS and CDR2 YFSETQ come from the germline V gene. The CDR3 runs 15 residues. The CDR3 region has the DNA TGCGCCAGCAGCTTGGACGGAACATTGAACACTGAAGCTTTCTTT. Translating it yields CASSLDGTLNTEAFF.

The rearrangement uses TRBV6-5 and TRBJ2-4; no reliable D call. The CDR3 length is 15 residues. Trimming stripped 0 bases from V and 0 bases from J, with 6 bases between. Germline loops: CDR1 MNHEY, CDR2 SVGAGI. The CDR3 nucleotides read TGTGCCAGCAGTTACTCAGGCAGAGCCAAAAACATTCAGTACTTC. It yields the protein CASSYSGRAKNIQYF.

This clonotype was observed a handful of times. V is TRBV15 and J is TRBJ2-3, with no clear D. Germline V lookup: CDR1 LNHNV, CDR2 YYDKDF (reference sequence). The CDR3 spans 17 residues. Trimming cost V 5 bases and J 2 bases, with 20 bases left between them. CDR3 region: CATSFPWQLINTDTQYF. CDR3 sequence (DNA): TGTGCCACCAGCTTCCCCTGGCAGCTCATAAACACAGATACGCAGTATTTT.

The chain recombines TRBV6-5 with TRBJ2-5; 10 bases align to TRBD2. CDR1 is MNHEY, CDR2 SVGAGI, per germline. The V and J ends lost 2 bases and 4 bases, in that order; junction bases with no gene match: 4. CDR3 length equals 15 residues. The CDR3: CASSYRASGGETQYF. In DNA, the CDR3 is TGTGCCAGCAGTTACAGGGCTAGCGGGGGAGAGACCCAGTACTTC.

The CDR3 DNA sequence: TGCAGTGCTACAAGCGGGGCGGCCTATGGTTCACCCCTCCACTTT. This codes for CSATSGAAYGSPLHF. The genes are TRBV20-1 and TRBJ1-6; tentative D call: TRBD1 (5 bases). CDR3 size: 15 residues. Trimming removed 4 bases at V and 9 bases at J, with 19 bases between. Looked up from germline, CDR1 is DFQATT and CDR2 is SNEGSKA (reference sequence).

This clonotype was counted at least ten times. The chain has TRBV28 and TRBJ2-5; D call uncertain. V lost 6 bases and J lost 11, with 22 bases in between. This CDR3 spans 14 amino acids. The germline V gene encodes CDR1 MDHEN and CDR2 SYDVKM. This chain's CDR3 is CASSRLLTRSRQYF. The CDR3 DNA is TGTGCCAGCAGCCGACTCTTAACAAGGAGTCGGCAGTACTTC.